Listed here are 21 T cell receptor beta chains from one sample, sequenced in a study of vaccination effects on CD4 cells after COVID-19. These TCRs' antigens remain unknown. Viral peptide pool expansion of antigen-specific CD4+ T cells preceded sequencing in the ViraFEST assay. Researchers isolated CD4+ T cells once roughly ten days of culture had elapsed. TCRdb's copy holds only in-frame clones and misses some; the assay was immunoSEQ multiplex PCR. This sample has 70,000 to 95,000 clones; approximately 81% occur once, and the top ten carry approximately 2%. The sequencing used CD4+ T cells from PBMCs cultured with HCoV-229E spike peptides, collected before COVID-19 vaccination. These receptors all stem from a human donor who received a COVID-19 vaccine.

This chain joins TRBV5-8 and TRBJ1-5; D not resolved. Trimming removed 0 bases from V and 4 bases from J, with 14 bases in between. The CDR3 is made up of 16 amino acids. The germline V gene has CDR1 SGHTS and CDR2 YDEGEE. CDR3 nucleotides: TGTGCCAGCAGCTTGGGCGCTAGGCCAGATAATCAGCCCCAGCATTTT. It codes for CASSLGARPDNQPQHF.

V is TRBV4-3 and J is TRBJ2-5; D is ambiguous. Germline values: CDR1 LGHNA, CDR2 YSLEER. The CDR3 is 15 residues long. Trimming cost V 4 bases and J 5 bases, with 17 bases left between them. Written as DNA, the CDR3 is TGCGCCAGCAGCCTTACTGCCCAAGCAAGGGAGACCCAGTACTTC. Its translation: CASSLTAQARETQYF.

The CDR3 DNA reads as TGTGCCACCAGTGATGAGAGGACAGGGGGGGTCTATGGCTACACCTTC. It codes for CATSDERTGGVYGYTF. V usage is TRBV24-1 and J usage is TRBJ1-2; the match to TRBD1 covers 10 bases. CDR1 and CDR2 (germline): KGHDR, SFDVKD. The CDR3 sequence is 16 residues long. V trimming: 3 bases; J trimming: 4 bases; junction bases outside the gene matches: 7.

The chain has TRBV2 and TRBJ1-2; possibly TRBD1 for D (6 bases). CDR1 SNHLY and CDR2 FYNNEI come from the germline V gene. V gave up 4 bases and J gave up 1 base, with 16 bases separating them. The CDR3 covers 16 residues. CDR3 residues: CASSATGTPLNYGYTF. CDR3 sequence (DNA): TGTGCCAGCAGTGCTACCGGGACACCACTTAACTATGGCTACACCTTC.

The chain carries TRBV11-2 and TRBJ2-7, with D perhaps assigned TRBD1 or TRBD2 (7 bases each). Trimming left V 1 base short and J 7 bases short, with 20 bases between. The CDR3 totals 16 residues. Germline CDR1 SGHAT, CDR2 FQNNGV. In DNA form, the CDR3 reads TGTGCCAGCAGCTTAGGACTGGGAGGGGGCGAAGGAGAGCAGTACGTC. This translates into CASSLGLGGGEGEQYV.

The J gene is TRBJ2-3, the V gene TRBV9; D is unclear. The length of the CDR3 is 14 residues. Deletions cut 4 bases from V and 5 bases from J, with 14 bases between. Germline V gene sequence: CDR1 SGDLS, CDR2 YYNGEE. The DNA for the CDR3 is TGTGCCAGCAGCCCGACTCAACGCGGAGATACGCAGTATTTT. Protein: CASSPTQRGDTQYF.

The chain employs TRBV5-1 and TRBJ2-3; D gene ambiguous. Between the trimmed V and J ends, which lost 3 bases and 4 bases, there was a span of 9 bases. This CDR3 has 13 residues. The germline V gene encodes CDR1 SGHRS and CDR2 YFSETQ. For the CDR3, the DNA is TGCGCCAGCAGCTCACCTCCGTCAGATACGCAGTATTTT. Translated: CASSSPPSDTQYF.

The rearrangement links TRBV7-9 to TRBJ1-6, with D hard to call. This CDR3 comprises 16 residues. The ends were cut back, 5 bases at V and 14 bases at J, with 25 bases in the middle. CDR1 and CDR2 from the germline V gene are SEHNR and FQNEAQ (reference sequence). The CDR3 region is CASSPTFRAYPPALHF. The CDR3 bases are TGTGCCAGCAGCCCTACTTTTCGGGCGTATCCCCCCGCCCTCCACTTT.

The rearrangement uses TRBV5-4 and TRBJ2-1, with D perhaps matching TRBD1 (5 bases). Trimming shortened V by 0 bases and J by 0 bases, and 10 bases separated the two germline ends. Germline-derived CDR1 and CDR2 are SGHNT and YYREEE (reference sequence). The CDR3 loop spans 16 amino acids. The CDR3: CASSLVVTASYNEQFF. The CDR3 DNA is TGTGCCAGCAGCTTGGTAGTGACAGCCTCCTACAATGAGCAGTTCTTC.

This clone was counted once. The gene calls are TRBV19 and TRBJ2-6; D is undetermined. V was shortened by 3 bases and J by 0 bases, with 12 bases between the two germline ends. The CDR3 extends over 17 amino acids. Per germline, CDR1 LNHDA and CDR2 SQIVND (reference sequence). The CDR3 bases are TGTGCCAGTAGTATGTGGGGTGGGGACTCTGGGGCCAACGTCCTGACTTTC. Amino acids: CASSMWGGDSGANVLTF.

The rearrangement links TRBV7-2 to TRBJ1-1; possibly TRBD1 for D (5 bases). The V end was cut by 5 bases, the J end by 2 bases, with 15 bases between. CDR1 is SGHTA and CDR2 is FQGNSA in the germline V gene. The CDR3 has 15 amino acids. CDR3 coding DNA: TGTGCCAGCAGCCCCCGGGGCGGTCGAAACACTGAAGCTTTCTTT. Translating gives CASSPRGGRNTEAFF.

There are a few counts of this clone. The CDR3 loop is CASSPGLAGWNEQFF. The CDR3 DNA reads TGCGCCAGCAGCCCCGGACTAGCGGGGTGGAATGAGCAGTTCTTC. V gene TRBV5-1 combines with J gene TRBJ2-1, with 12 positions matching TRBD2. The CDR3 consists of 15 residues. After removal of 4 bases from V and 7 bases from J, the junction contained 6 bases not matched to a gene. Germline CDR1 reads SGHRS; CDR2 reads YFSETQ.

This rearrangement joins TRBV5-1 to TRBJ1-1, with TRBD1 identical over 8 bases. CDR1 is SGHRS, CDR2 YFSETQ, per germline. The CDR3 extends over 13 amino acids. The V gene end was trimmed by 4 bases and the J gene end by 7 bases; junction bases not matched to a gene: 6. For the CDR3, the DNA is TGCGCCAGCAGCCCCGGGGGGACAGGTGAAGCTTTCTTT. Translated: CASSPGGTGEAFF.

This clone has just a few counts. The rearrangement links TRBV25-1 to TRBJ1-6, with D possibly TRBD1 on 5 matching bases. CDR1 is MGHDK, CDR2 SYGVNS, per germline. Trimming left V 7 bases short and J 5 bases short, with 9 bases between. The CDR3 has 13 amino acids. The CDR3 nucleotides read TGTGCCAGCACCCCCAGGGATAATTCACCCCTCCACTTT. Residues: CASTPRDNSPLHF.

DNA of the CDR3: TGTGCCAGCAGCTTTGGAGGGAACTCATACGAGCAGTACGTC. Its protein is CASSFGGNSYEQYV. The rearrangement links TRBV5-6 to TRBJ2-7; maybe TRBD2 (6 bases). Germline V gene data show CDR1 as SGHDT and CDR2 as YYEEEE. The V end was cut by 2 bases, the J end by 4 bases, with 13 bases between. This CDR3 spans 14 amino acids.

The gene calls are TRBV11-2 and TRBJ2-7, with TRBD1 as a possible D gene (5 bases). CDR3 length: 16 amino acids. CDR1 is SGHAT and CDR2 is FQNNGV in the germline V gene. Trimming took off 4 bases at V and 1 base at J, with 17 bases between the two ends. CDR3 in DNA: TGTGCCAGCAGCTCAACCCAGGGAAGTAAGTCCTACGAGCAGTACGTC. Protein sequence: CASSSTQGSKSYEQYV.

The rearrangement joins TRBV7-2 to TRBJ2-3; 8 nucleotides agree with TRBD1. CDR1 and CDR2 (germline): SGHTA, FQGNSA. The CDR3 is made up of 14 amino acids. Trimming took 2 bases from V and 14 from J; bases not matched to a gene: 12. In DNA, the CDR3 is TGTGCCAGCAGCTTAAGGACAGGGCCCGAATTCGGGTATTTT. Translating it yields CASSLRTGPEFGYF.

The chain combines TRBV5-4 with TRBJ1-3, with unresolved D. The CDR3 contains 14 residues. Germline V gives CDR1 SGHNT, CDR2 YYREEE (reference sequence). V dropped 4 bases and J dropped 3 bases, with 11 bases sitting between them. For the CDR3, the DNA is TGTGCCAGCAGCCCCGTTTTGGGTGGAAACACCATATATTTT. It specifies CASSPVLGGNTIYF.

This clone was counted a single time. The rearrangement links TRBV2 to TRBJ1-5; 8 positions match TRBD1. The germline V gene has CDR1 SNHLY and CDR2 FYNNEI. The CDR3 extends over 15 amino acids. Germline trimming cut 10 bases from V and 0 bases from J; bases unmatched to any gene: 8. The CDR3 loop is CANTGDRHSNQPQHF. The DNA of the CDR3 is TGTGCCAACACCGGGGACAGGCATAGCAATCAGCCCCAGCATTTT. The full variable domain, in which reference TRBV2 and TRBJ1-5 provide the parts outside the CDR3, is EPEVTQTPSHQVTQMGQEVILRCVPISNHLYFYWYRQILGQKVEFLVSFYNNEISEKSEIFDDQFSVERPDGSNFTLKIRSTKLEDSAMYFCANTGDRHSNQPQHFGDGTRLSIL.

This sequence joins TRBV7-9 and TRBJ1-1; D unclear. CDR3 length: 13 amino acids. Trimming shortened V by 2 bases and J by 0 bases, and 4 bases separated the two germline ends. The V gene's germline CDR1 is SEHNR and CDR2 FQNEAQ (reference sequence). CDR3 coding DNA: TGTGCCAGCAGCTTAAGCGTGAACACTGAAGCTTTCTTT. This translates into CASSLSVNTEAFF. Based on the CDR3 plus reference TRBV7-9 and TRBJ1-1, the full variable domain is DTGVSQNPRHKITKRGQNVTFRCDPISEHNRLYWYRQTLGQGPEFLTYFQNEAQLEKSRLLSDRFSAERPKGSFSTLEIQRTEQGDSAMYLCASSLSVNTEAFFGQGTRLTVV.

The chain has TRBV28 and TRBJ1-2; D is ambiguous. V was shortened by 4 bases and J by 5 bases, with 14 bases between the two germline ends. From germline, CDR1 is MDHEN and CDR2 SYDVKM. The CDR3 is 14 amino acids. The CDR3: CASSSDGNLYGYTF. In DNA form, the CDR3 reads TGTGCCAGCAGTTCGGACGGGAACCTGTATGGCTACACCTTC.